The sequence of this T cell receptor (beta chain) was determined in a study of molecular identifiers for immune sequencing clone quantification. Study-wide results and caveats: Spiked Jurkat TCR RNA equivalent to one cell was reportedly detectable in one million naive cells. Among effectors, clones above 20 RNA copies held over 97% of molecules; among naive cells, under 1%.

Sorting was used to obtain naive CD8 T cells (CD8+CD4-CCR7+CD45RA+). Of note for this clonotype: Its antigen remains unidentified.

The CDR3 consists of 13 residues. CDR1 MDHEN and CDR2 SYDVKM come from the germline V gene. With 5 bases removed from V and 4 bases from J, the gap between germline ends came to 9 bases. In TCRdb, the PCR reads were re-called with MiXCR into one record per CDR3 protein. The sample gives hundreds of thousands of distinct CDR3 sequences, just under 20% of which show up once; 0.85% is in the top ten. The sequenced sample was naive CD8+ T cells from blood, with Jurkat cell RNA spiked in. Subset: FACS-sorted CD8+CD4-CCR7+CD45RA+ naive T cells. This clonotype originated in a human donor in good health. Some libraries in this study had Jurkat cell RNA spiked in. The rearrangement links TRBV28 to TRBJ1-3; D is perhaps TRBD1 (5 bases). Written as DNA, the CDR3 is TGTGCCAGCAGTGCCGAGGGGGGAAACACCATATATTTT. Its translation is CASSAEGGNTIYF.